This TCR beta chain was observed in a study of T-cell reconstitution after alpha-beta-depleted transplantation in children. Using unique molecular identifiers, the investigators prepared the TCRbeta library. TCRdb fed the PCR reads into MiXCR, producing one record per CDR3 protein. This table holds hundreds of thousands of distinct CDR3 sequences, approximately 17% found once. This CDR3 is 14 amino acids long. The germline gives CDR1 MNHNS, CDR2 SASEGT. The V end lost 6 bases, the J end lost 0 bases, and 8 bases lay between the germline ends. This receptor was identified in a human donor who donated a stem cell graft to a child with acute myeloid leukemia. This chain connects TRBV6-1 to TRBJ1-4; D gene unclear. Source: PBMCs from the stem cell graft donor, taken from the stem cell graft. CDR3 coding DNA: TGTGCCAGCAGCGGGAGAGCAACTAATGAAAAACTGTTTTTT. Translated: CASSGRATNEKLFF.